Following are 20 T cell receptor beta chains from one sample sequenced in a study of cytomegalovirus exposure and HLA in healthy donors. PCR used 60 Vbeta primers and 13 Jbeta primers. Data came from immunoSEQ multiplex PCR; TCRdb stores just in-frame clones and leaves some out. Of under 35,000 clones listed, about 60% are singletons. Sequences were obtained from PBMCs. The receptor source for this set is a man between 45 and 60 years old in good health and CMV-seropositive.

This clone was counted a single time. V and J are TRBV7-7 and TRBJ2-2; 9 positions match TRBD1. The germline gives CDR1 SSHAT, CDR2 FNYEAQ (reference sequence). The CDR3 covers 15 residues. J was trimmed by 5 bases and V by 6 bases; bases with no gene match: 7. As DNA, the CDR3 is TGTGCCAGCAGTTTGGGACAGGGATTAACCGGGGAGCTGTTTTTT. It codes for CASSLGQGLTGELFF. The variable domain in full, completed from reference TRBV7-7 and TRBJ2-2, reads GAGVSQSPRYKVTKRGQDVTLRCDPISSHATLYWYQQALGQGPEFLTYFNYEAQPDKSGLPSDRFSAERPEGSISTLTIQRTEQRDSAMYRCASSLGQGLTGELFFGEGSRLTVL.

CDR3 residues: CASSLVGQGAYEQYF. The CDR3 coding sequence is TGTGCCAGCAGCTTAGTCGGCCAGGGGGCTTACGAGCAGTACTTC. The chain uses TRBV7-9 and TRBJ2-7, with TRBD1 matching 8 bases. There are 15 residues in the CDR3. Germline lookup yields CDR1 SEHNR and CDR2 FQNEAQ (reference sequence). Trimming removed 1 base from V and 4 bases from J; junction bases left unmatched: 6.

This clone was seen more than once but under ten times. This CDR3 reads CSAIPGDTQYF. In nucleotides, the CDR3 is TGCAGTGCGATCCCCGGAGATACGCAGTATTTT. The V and J genes are TRBV20-1 and TRBJ2-3; no clear D gene. Trimming took off 6 bases at V and 5 bases at J, with 9 bases between the two ends. Per the germline V gene, CDR1 is DFQATT and CDR2 is SNEGSKA (reference sequence). This CDR3 region has 11 residues.

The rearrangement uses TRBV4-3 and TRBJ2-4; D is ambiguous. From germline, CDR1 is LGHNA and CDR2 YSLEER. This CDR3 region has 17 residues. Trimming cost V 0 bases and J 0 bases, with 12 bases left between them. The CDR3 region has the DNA TGCGCCAGCAGCCAAGAGAGAGGAATGGGAGCCAAAAACATTCAGTACTTC. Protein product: CASSQERGMGAKNIQYF.

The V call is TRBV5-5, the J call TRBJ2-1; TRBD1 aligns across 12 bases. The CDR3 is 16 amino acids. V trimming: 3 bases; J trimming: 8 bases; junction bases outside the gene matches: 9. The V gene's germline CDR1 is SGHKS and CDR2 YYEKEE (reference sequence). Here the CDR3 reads CASSSSGQGALDEQFF. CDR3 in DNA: TGTGCCAGCAGCTCCTCGGGACAGGGGGCTTTGGATGAGCAGTTCTTC.

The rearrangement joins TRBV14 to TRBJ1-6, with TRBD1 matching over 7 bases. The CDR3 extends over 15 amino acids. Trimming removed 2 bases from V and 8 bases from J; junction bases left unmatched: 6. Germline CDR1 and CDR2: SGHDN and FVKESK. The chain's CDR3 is CASSQLTGRHSPLHF. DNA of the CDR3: TGTGCCAGCAGCCAACTGACAGGGAGACATTCACCCCTCCACTTT. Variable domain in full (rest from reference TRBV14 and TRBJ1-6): EAGVTQFPSHSVIEKGQTVTLRCDPISGHDNLYWYRRVMGKEIKFLLHFVKESKQDESGMPNNRFLAERTGGTYSTLKVQPAELEDSGVYFCASSQLTGRHSPLHFGNGTRLTVT.

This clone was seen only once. CDR3 DNA sequence: TGCGCCAGCAGTTATCTAGCGGGAGGGAACTACAATGAGCAGTTCTTC. Protein: CASSYLAGGNYNEQFF. V usage is TRBV5-1 and J usage is TRBJ2-1; TRBD2 aligns across 12 bases. The J segment lost 3 bases and the V segment lost 5 bases, leaving 6 bases of the junction unmatched. The CDR3 is 16 residues long. Germline V CDR1 and CDR2: SGHRS, YFSETQ.

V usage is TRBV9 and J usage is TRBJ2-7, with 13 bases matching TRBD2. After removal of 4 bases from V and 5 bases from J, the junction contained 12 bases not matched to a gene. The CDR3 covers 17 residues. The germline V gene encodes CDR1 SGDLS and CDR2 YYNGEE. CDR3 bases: TGTGCCAGCAGCCAACACCCGGGACTAGCGGGACCCCACGAGCAGTACTTC. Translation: CASSQHPGLAGPHEQYF.

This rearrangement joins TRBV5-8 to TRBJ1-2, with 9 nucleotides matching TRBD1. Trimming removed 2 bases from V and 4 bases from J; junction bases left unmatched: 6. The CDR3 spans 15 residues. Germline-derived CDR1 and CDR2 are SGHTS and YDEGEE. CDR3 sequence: CASSFPGQGSYGYTF. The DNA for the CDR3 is TGTGCCAGCAGCTTTCCGGGACAGGGAAGCTATGGCTACACCTTC.

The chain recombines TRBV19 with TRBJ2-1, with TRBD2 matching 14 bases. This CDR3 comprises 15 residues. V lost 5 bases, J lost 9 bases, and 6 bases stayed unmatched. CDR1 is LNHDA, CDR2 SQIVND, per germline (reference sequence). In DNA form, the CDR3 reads TGTGCCAGTAGTTCCGGGACTAGCGGGAGAGGTGAGCAGTTCTTC. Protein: CASSSGTSGRGEQFF.

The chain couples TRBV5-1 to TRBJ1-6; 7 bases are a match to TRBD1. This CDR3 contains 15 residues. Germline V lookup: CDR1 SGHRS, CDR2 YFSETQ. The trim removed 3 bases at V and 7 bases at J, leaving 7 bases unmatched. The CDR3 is CASSWTGTVNSPLHF. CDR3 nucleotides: TGCGCCAGCAGCTGGACCGGGACAGTGAATTCACCCCTCCACTTT.

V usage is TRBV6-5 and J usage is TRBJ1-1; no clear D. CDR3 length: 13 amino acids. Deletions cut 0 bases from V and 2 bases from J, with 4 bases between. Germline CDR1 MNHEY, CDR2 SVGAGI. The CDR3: CASSYSVNTEAFF. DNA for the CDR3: TGTGCCAGCAGTTACTCCGTAAACACTGAAGCTTTCTTT.

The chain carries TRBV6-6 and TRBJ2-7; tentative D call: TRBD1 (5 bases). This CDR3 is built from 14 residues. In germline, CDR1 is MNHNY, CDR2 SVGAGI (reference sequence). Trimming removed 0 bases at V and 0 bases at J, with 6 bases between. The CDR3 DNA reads TGTGCCAGCAGTTACTCTGACAGCTCCTACGAGCAGTACTTC. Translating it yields CASSYSDSSYEQYF.

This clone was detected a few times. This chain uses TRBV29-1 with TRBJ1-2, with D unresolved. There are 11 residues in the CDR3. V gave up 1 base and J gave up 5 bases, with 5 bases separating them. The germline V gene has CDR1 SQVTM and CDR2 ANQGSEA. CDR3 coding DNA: TGCAGCGTTGAAGCCCGGTATGGCTACACCTTC. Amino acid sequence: CSVEARYGYTF.

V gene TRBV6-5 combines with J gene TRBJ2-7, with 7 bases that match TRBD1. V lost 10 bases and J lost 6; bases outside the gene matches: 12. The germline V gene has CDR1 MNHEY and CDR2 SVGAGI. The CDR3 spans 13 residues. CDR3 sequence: CAIADRKDSEQYF. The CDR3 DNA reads TGTGCCATCGCGGACAGGAAGGACAGCGAGCAGTACTTC.

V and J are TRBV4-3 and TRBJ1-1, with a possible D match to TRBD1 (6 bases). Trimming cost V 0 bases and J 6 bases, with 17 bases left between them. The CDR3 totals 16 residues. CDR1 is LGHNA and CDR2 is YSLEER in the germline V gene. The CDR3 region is CASSQDVGGQGAEAFF. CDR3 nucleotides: TGCGCCAGCAGCCAAGATGTGGGGGGGCAGGGCGCTGAAGCTTTCTTT.

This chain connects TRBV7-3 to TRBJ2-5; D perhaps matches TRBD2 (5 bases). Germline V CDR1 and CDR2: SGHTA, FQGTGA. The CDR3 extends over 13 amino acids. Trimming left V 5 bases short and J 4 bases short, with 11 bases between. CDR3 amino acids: CASSTGNRETQYF. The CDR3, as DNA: TGTGCCAGCAGCACCGGGAACCGAGAGACCCAGTACTTC. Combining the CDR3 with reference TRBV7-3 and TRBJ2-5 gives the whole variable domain GAGVSQTPSNKVTEKGKYVELRCDPISGHTALYWYRQSLGQGPEFLIYFQGTGAADDSGLPNDRFFAVRPEGSVSTLKIQRTERGDSAVYLCASSTGNRETQYFGPGTRLLVL.

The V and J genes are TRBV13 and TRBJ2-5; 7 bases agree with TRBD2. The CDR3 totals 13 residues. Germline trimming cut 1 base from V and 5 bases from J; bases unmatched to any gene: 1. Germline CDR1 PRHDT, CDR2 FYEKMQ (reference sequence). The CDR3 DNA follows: TGTGCCAGCAGCTTAGACGGGAGGGAGACCCAGTACTTC. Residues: CASSLDGRETQYF.

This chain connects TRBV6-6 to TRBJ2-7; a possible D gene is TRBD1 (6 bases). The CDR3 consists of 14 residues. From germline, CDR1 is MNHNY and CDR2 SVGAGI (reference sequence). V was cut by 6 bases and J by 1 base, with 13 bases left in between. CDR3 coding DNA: TGTGCCAGCAGATCCTCAACAGGGTCCTACGAGCAGTACTTC. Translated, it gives CASRSSTGSYEQYF.

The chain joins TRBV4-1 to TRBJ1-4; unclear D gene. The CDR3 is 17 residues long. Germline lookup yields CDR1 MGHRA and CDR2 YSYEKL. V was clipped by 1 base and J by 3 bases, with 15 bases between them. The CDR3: CASSQGRGPAANEKLFF. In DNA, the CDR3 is TGCGCCAGCAGCCAAGGTCGAGGGCCGGCAGCTAATGAAAAACTGTTTTTT.